This T cell receptor beta chain comes out of a study of T cell responses to AZD1222 COVID-19 vaccine. Assay used: immunoSEQ multiplex PCR; TCRdb lists only in-frame clones, some missing. The sample has some 150,000 clones; 87% are singletons. Worth noting for this clone: The antigen is not known.

General study results and limits: At baseline, seropositivity was found in only 6 or 7 AZD1222 recipients. Per reports, nearly half of all spike-specific TCRs target regions that are unmutated in variants. Donors were largely white British and mainly female; clonal diversity was possibly underestimated. It was only after the peak T cell response that any repertoires were sampled.

CDR3 length: 13 amino acids. Germline V gene lookup returns CDR1 LGHNA and CDR2 YSLEER. V was pared by 0 bases and J by 5 bases, with 6 bases between. Here the sequenced sample was peripheral blood, taken 28 days after the second AZD1222 dose. This rearrangement joins TRBV4-3 to TRBJ2-3; the D is unclear. The TCR comes from an adult who received the AZD1222 COVID-19 vaccine. The CDR3 sequence: CASSQDPQDTQYF. The CDR3 DNA follows: TGCGCCAGCAGCCAAGACCCCCAAGATACGCAGTATTTT.